This T cell receptor (beta chain) came from a study of T cell changes during pregnancy in multiple sclerosis. The V and J ends lost 0 bases and 3 bases respectively, with 7 bases between them. Per germline, CDR1 SGHKS and CDR2 YYEKEE (reference sequence). This CDR3 spans 14 amino acids. Generated by immunoSEQ multiplex PCR, the TCRdb table keeps only in-frame clones and is missing some. Among over 50,000 clones listed, roughly nine tenths were seen once. Sequenced material: CD4+ T cells from peripheral blood mononuclear cells, taken in the third trimester of pregnancy. This sequence joins TRBV5-5 and TRBJ1-3; TRBD1 might be the D (5 bases). This receptor was obtained from a female donor with multiple sclerosis, enrolled in a pregnancy study. The CDR3 DNA sequence: TGTGCCAGCAGCTTGGACGGGGGTGGAAACACCATATATTTT. It codes for CASSLDGGGNTIYF.